The 23 T cell receptor beta chains presented below share a single source sample, sequenced in a study of blood T cell repertoires in COVID-19. Assay used: immunoSEQ multiplex PCR; TCRdb lists only in-frame clones, some missing. The sample lists about 390,000 clones, roughly 89% occurring once. Sequencing was carried out using PBMCs or T cells enriched from blood (not recorded which). These TCRs come from a woman aged 45 to 65 who had recovered from COVID-19.

As regards this clone: Other DNA sequences in this specimen translate into the identical CDR3. The rearrangement uses TRBV6-5 and TRBJ1-1; D perhaps matches TRBD1 (6 bases). Trimming pared 6 bases from V and 3 bases from J, leaving 11 bases between. Germline V gene lookup returns CDR1 MNHEY and CDR2 SVGAGI. The CDR3 has 13 residues. CDR3 in DNA: TGTGCCAGCAGCAGGGGTCGGGACACTGAAGCTTTCTTT. Its translation: CASSRGRDTEAFF.

V usage is TRBV2 and J usage is TRBJ2-5, with TRBD2 matching 15 bases. V was clipped by 6 bases and J by 0 bases; unmatched bases: 2. CDR1 SNHLY and CDR2 FYNNEI come from the germline V gene. The CDR3 extends over 16 amino acids. CDR3 DNA: TGTGCCAGCAGGGGACTAGCGGGGGGAAACCAAGAGACCCAGTACTTC. Translated: CASRGLAGGNQETQYF.

The V call is TRBV5-5, the J call TRBJ1-1; 8 bases align to TRBD1. The CDR3 is 11 amino acids. V was clipped by 6 bases and J by 7 bases; unmatched bases: 2. The germline V gene encodes CDR1 SGHKS and CDR2 YYEKEE (reference sequence). The chain's CDR3 is CASTTGGEAFF. In nucleotides, the CDR3 is TGTGCCAGCACCACAGGGGGTGAAGCTTTCTTT. Complete variable domain (other parts from reference TRBV5-5 and TRBJ1-1): DAGVTQSPTHLIKTRGQQVTLRCSPISGHKSVSWYQQVLGQGPQFIFQYYEKEERGRGNFPDRFSARQFPNYSSELNVNALLLGDSALYLCASTTGGEAFFGQGTRLTVV.

The chain couples TRBV7-8 to TRBJ2-1; tentative D call: TRBD2 (6 bases). The CDR3 extends over 17 amino acids. The ends were cut back, 1 base at V and 8 bases at J, with 21 bases in the middle. Germline-derived CDR1 and CDR2 are SGHVS and FQNEAQ. CDR3: CASSLVVLAVSSDEQFF. DNA of the CDR3: TGTGCCAGCAGCTTAGTGGTCTTAGCGGTGTCCTCGGATGAGCAGTTCTTC.

The V call is TRBV7-2, the J call TRBJ1-6, with 7 bases identical to TRBD1. Germline V gene sequence: CDR1 SGHTA, CDR2 FQGNSA. CDR3 size: 15 residues. V was pared by 5 bases and J by 9 bases, with 10 bases of the junction left unmatched. This CDR3 is CASSPRVQGTSPLHF. In nucleotides, the CDR3 is TGTGCCAGCAGCCCTAGGGTACAGGGGACTTCACCCCTCCACTTT.

V and J are TRBV19 and TRBJ2-3; TRBD1 is a possible D gene (7 bases). Trimming took off 7 bases at V and 2 bases at J, with 16 bases between the two ends. Germline CDR1 and CDR2: LNHDA and SQIVND (reference sequence). CDR3 length: 15 amino acids. The CDR3, as DNA: TGTGCCAGTACAAAAGACAGGGAGGCCACAGATACGCAGTATTTT. This gives the protein CASTKDREATDTQYF.

CDR3 region: CSVLGQANSNYGYTF. In DNA, the CDR3 is TGCAGCGTTTTAGGACAGGCGAATTCTAACTATGGCTACACCTTC. This rearrangement joins TRBV29-1 to TRBJ1-2, with 7 positions matching TRBD1. The J segment lost 0 bases and the V segment lost 5 bases, leaving 9 bases of the junction unmatched. The germline CDR1 and CDR2 sequences are SQVTM and ANQGSEA. This CDR3 is 15 amino acids long.

V usage is TRBV27 and J usage is TRBJ2-6, with D perhaps TRBD1 (6 bases). The V end was cut by 6 bases, the J end by 0 bases, with 15 bases between. Germline V gene sequence: CDR1 MNHEY, CDR2 SMNVEV (reference sequence). The CDR3 totals 17 residues. CDR3 protein: CASRPNLGGSGANVLTF. For the CDR3, the DNA is TGTGCCAGCAGGCCCAACCTAGGGGGCTCTGGGGCCAACGTCCTGACTTTC. Filled out from reference TRBV27 and TRBJ2-6, the complete variable domain reads EAQVTQNPRYLITVTGKKLTVTCSQNMNHEYMSWYRQDPGLGLRQIYYSMNVEVTDKGDVPEGYKVSRKEKRNFPLILESPSPNQTSLYFCASRPNLGGSGANVLTFGAGSRLTVL.

The rearrangement links TRBV29-1 to TRBJ1-1, with D perhaps matching TRBD1 (6 bases). This CDR3 region has 11 residues. V was cut by 3 bases and J by 7 bases, with 9 bases left in between. CDR1 is SQVTM, CDR2 ANQGSEA, per germline. The DNA of the CDR3 is TGCAGCGTTGATAGGGGGGGTGAAGCTTTCTTT. Its protein product is CSVDRGGEAFF.

The chain links TRBV20-1 to TRBJ1-2; 9 positions agree with TRBD1. CDR1 is DFQATT, CDR2 SNEGSKA, per germline (reference sequence). This CDR3 region has 16 residues. After removal of 3 bases from V and 5 bases from J, the junction contained 13 bases not matched to a gene. The CDR3 sequence is CSASLPNTGGGYGYTF. The CDR3 DNA reads TGCAGTGCTAGTCTACCTAACACAGGGGGCGGTTATGGCTACACCTTC.

The chain couples TRBV30 to TRBJ1-1; no definite D call. Germline CDR1 is GTSNPN and CDR2 is SVGIG (reference sequence). The CDR3 sequence is 15 residues long. Trimming shortened V by 2 bases and J by 12 bases, and 25 bases separated the two germline ends. CDR3 region: CAWSSDWRELQQTFF. CDR3 bases: TGTGCCTGGAGTTCGGATTGGCGGGAGTTGCAACAAACTTTCTTT.

V usage is TRBV5-5 and J usage is TRBJ1-2; D is ambiguous. CDR3 size: 15 residues. Germline CDR1 reads SGHKS; CDR2 reads YYEKEE (reference sequence). Trimming stripped 6 bases from V and 4 bases from J, with 19 bases between. CDR3: CASTLPGQEAYGYTF. The CDR3 DNA reads as TGTGCCAGCACCCTACCTGGGCAGGAAGCCTATGGCTACACCTTC.

The rearrangement joins TRBV18 to TRBJ2-7, with TRBD1 matching over 10 bases. The CDR3 sequence is 17 residues long. Trimming at V came to 6 bases and at J to 7 bases, leaving 18 bases not matched to a gene. Germline V gene lookup returns CDR1 KGHSH and CDR2 LQKENI. The CDR3 bases are TGTGCCAGCTCGGGGGGGACAGGGGCCCCCCGTAGACTGGAGCAGTACTTC. Translated: CASSGGTGAPRRLEQYF.

The chain is built from TRBV2 and TRBJ1-5, with D perhaps TRBD1 (6 bases). Germline CDR1 is SNHLY and CDR2 is FYNNEI. The CDR3 covers 14 residues. Trimming cost V 6 bases and J 2 bases, with 11 bases left between them. CDR3 in amino acids: CASSRGGGNQPQHF. CDR3 nucleotide sequence: TGTGCCAGCAGCCGAGGGGGGGGCAATCAGCCCCAGCATTTT.

In this sample, this clone turned up once. The chain carries TRBV19 and TRBJ1-1, with TRBD1 as a possible D gene (6 bases). V was trimmed by 3 bases and J by 4 bases, leaving 12 bases between them. Germline values: CDR1 LNHDA, CDR2 SQIVND (reference sequence). CDR3 size: 14 residues. The CDR3 spells CASSISGGATEAFF. The DNA of the CDR3 is TGTGCCAGTAGTATTAGTGGGGGGGCCACTGAAGCTTTCTTT.

This clone was found once. The chain couples TRBV30 to TRBJ1-5; D is undetermined. CDR3 length equals 14 residues. Looked up from germline, CDR1 is GTSNPN and CDR2 is SVGIG (reference sequence). Deletions cut 0 bases from V and 4 bases from J, with 10 bases between. CDR3 loop: CAWSVTSENQPQHF. As DNA, the CDR3 is TGTGCCTGGAGTGTAACGTCGGAGAATCAGCCCCAGCATTTT.

This chain uses TRBV5-1 with TRBJ2-3; 10 bases are shared with TRBD2. V lost 4 bases, J lost 4 bases, and 6 bases stayed unmatched. The CDR3 consists of 15 residues. Germline V gene lookup returns CDR1 SGHRS and CDR2 YFSETQ. CDR3: CASSAGTSEADTQYF. The CDR3 DNA follows: TGCGCCAGCAGCGCCGGGACTAGCGAAGCAGATACGCAGTATTTT.

The rearrangement links TRBV27 to TRBJ1-1; D not certain. V gave up 0 bases and J gave up 5 bases, with 10 bases separating them. The CDR3 is 14 residues long. Per the germline V gene, CDR1 is MNHEY and CDR2 is SMNVEV (reference sequence). In nucleotides, the CDR3 is TGTGCCAGCAGTTTATCCGGGGTGGAAACTGAAGCTTTCTTT. It is translated as CASSLSGVETEAFF.

CDR3 DNA: TGTGCCAGCAGCCGGGGTACGGGGGGTGGCAATCAGCCCCAGCATTTT. Translating gives CASSRGTGGGNQPQHF. This chain joins TRBV13 and TRBJ1-5; a weak D match, TRBD1 (5 bases). Germline assignment: CDR1 PRHDT and CDR2 FYEKMQ (reference sequence). The V gene lost 5 bases and the J gene lost 2 bases, with 16 bases spanning the gap. The CDR3 totals 16 residues.

V usage is TRBV10-3 and J usage is TRBJ1-2; 7 nucleotides align to TRBD1. Germline lookup yields CDR1 ENHRY and CDR2 SYGVKD. CDR3 size: 15 residues. V shed 5 bases and J 2 bases; nucleotides not matched to a gene: 8. CDR3 nucleotide sequence: TGTGCCATCAGTATTCCGGGACAGCCGAACTATGGCTACACCTTC. Protein: CAISIPGQPNYGYTF.

This chain connects TRBV7-6 to TRBJ1-1; D might be TRBD1 (6 bases). The CDR3 covers 16 residues. Trimming took off 5 bases at V and 1 base at J, with 17 bases between the two ends. Germline assignment: CDR1 SGHVS and CDR2 FNYEAQ. The CDR3: CASSPQGGRENTEAFF. In DNA form, the CDR3 reads TGTGCCAGCAGCCCACAGGGAGGGAGGGAGAACACTGAAGCTTTCTTT. Based on the CDR3 plus reference TRBV7-6 and TRBJ1-1, the full variable domain is GAGVSQSPRYKVTKRGQDVALRCDPISGHVSLYWYRQALGQGPEFLTYFNYEAQQDKSGLPNDRFSAERPEGSISTLTIQRTEQRDSAMYRCASSPQGGRENTEAFFGQGTRLTVV.

The rearrangement links TRBV4-1 to TRBJ2-5; no clear D gene. V lost 1 base and J 5 bases, leaving 8 bases between the germline ends. Germline CDR1 reads MGHRA; CDR2 reads YSYEKL. This CDR3 has 13 amino acids. CDR3 amino acids: CASSQGVYETQYF. For the CDR3, the DNA is TGCGCCAGCAGCCAAGGCGTGTACGAGACCCAGTACTTC.

Written as DNA, the CDR3 is TGCGCCAGCAGCTTGGACAGGGACCACGAGCAGTACTTC. Its translation: CASSLDRDHEQYF. The rearrangement joins TRBV5-1 to TRBJ2-7, with D possibly being TRBD1 (6 bases). Germline values: CDR1 SGHRS, CDR2 YFSETQ. V was clipped by 0 bases and J by 5 bases, with 9 bases between them. CDR3 length: 13 amino acids.